These 19 T cell receptor beta chains share one sample of origin, sequenced in a study of T cell responses to AZD1222 COVID-19 vaccine. Here immunoSEQ multiplex PCR was the method, and the copy in TCRdb shows in-frame clones only, minus some. Among 99,000 or so clones listed, roughly 89% were seen once. Specimen: peripheral blood, collected 28 days after the second AZD1222 dose. These receptor sequences come from an adult who received the AZD1222 COVID-19 vaccine.

V usage is TRBV2 and J usage is TRBJ1-2; 7 nucleotides match TRBD1. Germline-derived CDR1 and CDR2 are SNHLY and FYNNEI. CDR3 length: 15 amino acids. V was pared by 8 bases and J by 1 base, with 10 bases of the junction left unmatched. The CDR3: CASSDRSMGNYGYTF. DNA for the CDR3: TGTGCCAGCTCGGACAGGTCAATGGGTAACTATGGCTACACCTTC. Using reference TRBV2 and TRBJ1-2 for the parts outside the CDR3, the full variable domain is EPEVTQTPSHQVTQMGQEVILRCVPISNHLYFYWYRQILGQKVEFLVSFYNNEISEKSEIFDDQFSVERPDGSNFTLKIRSTKLEDSAMYFCASSDRSMGNYGYTFGSGTRLTVV.

The chain links TRBV10-3 to TRBJ2-7, with D maybe TRBD2 (6 bases). The CDR3 runs to 14 residues. Germline assignment: CDR1 ENHRY and CDR2 SYGVKD. V shed 6 bases and J shed 3 bases, with 15 bases lying between them. CDR3 nucleotide sequence: TGTGCCATCAGCCCACTAGGAGGGGACTACGAGCAGTACTTC. It codes for CAISPLGGDYEQYF.

The rearrangement links TRBV4-1 to TRBJ2-1, with 10 bases identical to TRBD2. CDR1 and CDR2 (germline): MGHRA, YSYEKL. Trimming cost V 5 bases and J 7 bases; bases outside gene matches: 5. The CDR3 is 14 amino acids. The CDR3 DNA follows: TGCGCCAGCAGCGATAGCGGGAGGCTTAATGAGCAGTTCTTC. Translating it yields CASSDSGRLNEQFF.

In the case of this clone: The same CDR3 can be traced to other DNA sequences in this sample. The rearrangement uses TRBV6-5 and TRBJ1-3; D is uncertain. The CDR3 consists of 14 residues. The germline V gene has CDR1 MNHEY and CDR2 SVGAGI. The V and J ends lost 5 bases and 0 bases respectively, with 8 bases between them. CDR3 nucleotide sequence: TGTGCCAGCAGTCCCCTACTCTCTGGAAACACCATATATTTT. Amino acid sequence: CASSPLLSGNTIYF.

The rearrangement links TRBV7-8 to TRBJ1-2; D ambiguous. V lost 5 bases, J lost 3 bases, and 16 bases lay in between. The V gene's germline CDR1 is SGHVS and CDR2 FQNEAQ. The CDR3 totals 15 residues. The DNA for the CDR3 is TGTGCCAGCAGCACTCGGACGGTGGGCGACTATGGCTACACCTTC. Its protein product is CASSTRTVGDYGYTF.

The chain combines TRBV2 with TRBJ1-1; 8 nucleotides line up with TRBD1. The CDR3 totals 14 residues. With V trimmed by 7 bases and J by 3 bases, 7 bases remained unmatched. Germline-derived CDR1 and CDR2 are SNHLY and FYNNEI. The DNA of the CDR3 is TGTGCCAGCAAGAACCGGGACAGGCACACTGAAGCTTTCTTT. This codes for CASKNRDRHTEAFF.

In DNA form, the CDR3 reads TGTGCCAGCAGCTTAGGACAGGGGATATACGAGCAGTACTTC. Translating it yields CASSLGQGIYEQYF. This chain uses TRBV7-9 with TRBJ2-7; 8 bases align to TRBD1. J gave up 4 bases and V 1 base, and 3 bases lay outside the gene matches. Germline-derived CDR1 and CDR2 are SEHNR and FQNEAQ (reference sequence). The CDR3 runs 14 residues.

This chain links TRBV7-8 with TRBJ1-5, with no clear D. The CDR3 has 17 amino acids. V shed 0 bases and J shed 1 base, with 13 bases lying between them. The germline CDR1 and CDR2 sequences are SGHVS and FQNEAQ. CDR3 amino acids: CASSLASGVRSNQPQHF. The DNA of the CDR3 is TGTGCCAGCAGCTTAGCGTCTGGGGTTCGGAGCAATCAGCCCCAGCATTTT.

This chain links TRBV9 with TRBJ2-7, with TRBD1 identical over 9 bases. V shed 0 bases, J shed 2 bases, and the junction held 9 bases outside the gene matches. The CDR3 has 17 amino acids. Germline V gene lookup returns CDR1 SGDLS and CDR2 YYNGEE. CDR3 sequence reads: CASSVEGRTGATYEQYF. CDR3 coding DNA: TGTGCCAGCAGCGTAGAAGGTCGGACAGGGGCTACCTACGAGCAGTACTTC.

The chain has TRBV4-2 and TRBJ2-2, with 10 bases lining up with TRBD2. J was trimmed by 6 bases and V by 4 bases; bases with no gene match: 8. The CDR3 loop spans 16 amino acids. The germline V gene has CDR1 LGHNA and CDR2 YNFKEQ. The CDR3 loop reads CASSRPGTSEPGELFF. CDR3 coding DNA: TGTGCCAGCAGCCGCCCCGGGACTAGCGAACCCGGGGAGCTGTTTTTT.

V is TRBV9 and J is TRBJ2-7, with 11 bases fitting TRBD2. The V and J ends lost 3 bases and 3 bases, in that order; junction bases with no gene match: 5. The CDR3 contains 15 residues. Germline V gives CDR1 SGDLS, CDR2 YYNGEE. The CDR3 region has the DNA TGTGCCAGCAGCGCGACCGGGACTAGCGGCTACGAGCAGTACTTC. Protein: CASSATGTSGYEQYF.

This chain links TRBV6-5 with TRBJ1-5, with D perhaps TRBD1 (5 bases). V was cut by 5 bases and J by 7 bases, with 12 bases left in between. The CDR3 loop spans 13 amino acids. CDR1 and CDR2 (germline): MNHEY, SVGAGI. CDR3 sequence (DNA): TGTGCCAGCAGTCCCGGGGGTTGGCAGCCCCAGCATTTT. Amino acid sequence: CASSPGGWQPQHF.

In DNA, the CDR3 is TGTGCCAGTAGGCCCCTCGGGGCCTATGGCTACACCTTC. Translating it yields CASRPLGAYGYTF. The chain combines TRBV19 with TRBJ1-2; the D gene is possibly TRBD1 (5 bases). The germline V gene has CDR1 LNHDA and CDR2 SQIVND (reference sequence). This CDR3 has 13 amino acids. V was trimmed by 6 bases and J by 4 bases, leaving 12 bases between them.

The chain carries TRBV4-1 and TRBJ1-1; D remains unclear. CDR3 length: 14 residues. The germline V gene encodes CDR1 MGHRA and CDR2 YSYEKL. With 5 bases removed from V and 1 base from J, the gap between germline ends came to 11 bases. CDR3 sequence (DNA): TGCGCCAGCAGCTCCCAGGTGGGGAACACTGAAGCTTTCTTT. As protein: CASSSQVGNTEAFF.

The J gene is TRBJ2-3, the V gene TRBV7-3, with D perhaps assigned TRBD1 or TRBD2 (6 bases each). Germline values: CDR1 SGHTA, CDR2 FQGTGA. This CDR3 comprises 17 residues. V was pared by 6 bases and J by 0 bases, with 19 bases between. CDR3 DNA sequence: TGTGCCAGCAGTGAACTAGCCGGGACACCCAGCACAGATACGCAGTATTTT. Translated, it gives CASSELAGTPSTDTQYF.

This chain connects TRBV5-1 to TRBJ2-7; the match to TRBD1 covers 7 bases. The germline V gene encodes CDR1 SGHRS and CDR2 YFSETQ. Trimming at V came to 1 base and at J to 0 bases, leaving 1 base not matched to a gene. The CDR3 is 14 amino acids. The CDR3 sequence: CASSLRGLSYEQYF. CDR3 coding DNA: TGCGCCAGCAGCTTGAGGGGGCTCTCCTACGAGCAGTACTTC.

Only a few counts were recorded for this clone. The chain joins TRBV6-5 to TRBJ2-7, with 8 bases identical to TRBD1. Per germline, CDR1 MNHEY and CDR2 SVGAGI. The CDR3 loop spans 13 amino acids. The V and J ends lost 6 bases and 3 bases, in that order; junction bases with no gene match: 4. The CDR3 is CASSNGQGYEQYF. In DNA form, the CDR3 reads TGTGCCAGCAGCAACGGACAGGGCTACGAGCAGTACTTC.

The V call is TRBV24-1, the J call TRBJ1-2; 7 bases agree with TRBD1. V lost 3 bases, J lost 2 bases, and 2 bases stayed unmatched. Germline V gives CDR1 KGHDR, CDR2 SFDVKD. The CDR3 spans 14 residues. The CDR3 DNA sequence: TGTGCCACCAGTGATACGACAGGGAACTATGGCTACACCTTC. Translation gives CATSDTTGNYGYTF.

The chain joins TRBV11-2 to TRBJ2-3, with TRBD2 matching over 8 bases. J gave up 4 bases and V 2 bases, and 5 bases lay outside the gene matches. Germline CDR1 is SGHAT and CDR2 is FQNNGV. The CDR3 contains 15 residues. This chain's CDR3 is CASSLQLAEADTQYF. Written as DNA, the CDR3 is TGTGCCAGCAGCTTACAACTAGCGGAGGCAGATACGCAGTATTTT. Looking up the rest from reference TRBV11-2 and TRBJ2-3 gives the full variable domain: EAGVAQSPRYKIIEKRQSVAFWCNPISGHATLYWYQQILGQGPKLLIQFQNNGVVDDSQLPKDRFSAERLKGVDSTLKIQPAKLEDSAVYLCASSLQLAEADTQYFGPGTRLTVL.